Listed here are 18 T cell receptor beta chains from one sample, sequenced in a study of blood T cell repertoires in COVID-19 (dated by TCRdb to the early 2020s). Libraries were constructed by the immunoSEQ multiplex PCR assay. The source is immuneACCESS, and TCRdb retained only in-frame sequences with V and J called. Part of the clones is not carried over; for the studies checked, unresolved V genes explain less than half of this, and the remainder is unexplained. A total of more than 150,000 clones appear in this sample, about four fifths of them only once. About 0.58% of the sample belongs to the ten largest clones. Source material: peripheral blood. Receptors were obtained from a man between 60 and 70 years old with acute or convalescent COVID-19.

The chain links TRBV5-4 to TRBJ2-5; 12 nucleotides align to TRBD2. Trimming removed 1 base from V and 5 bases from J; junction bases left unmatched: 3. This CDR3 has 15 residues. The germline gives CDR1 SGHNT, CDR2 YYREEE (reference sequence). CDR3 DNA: TGTGCCAGCAGCTTGCCTAGCGGGGGGGCGGAGACCCAGTACTTC. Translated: CASSLPSGGAETQYF.

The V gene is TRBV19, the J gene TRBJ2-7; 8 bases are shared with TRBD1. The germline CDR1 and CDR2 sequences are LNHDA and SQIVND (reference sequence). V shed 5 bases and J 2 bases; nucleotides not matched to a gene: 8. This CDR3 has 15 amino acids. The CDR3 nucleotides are TGTGCCAGTAGTTCGTTCGGACAGGGACCCTACGAGCAGTACTTC. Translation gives CASSSFGQGPYEQYF.

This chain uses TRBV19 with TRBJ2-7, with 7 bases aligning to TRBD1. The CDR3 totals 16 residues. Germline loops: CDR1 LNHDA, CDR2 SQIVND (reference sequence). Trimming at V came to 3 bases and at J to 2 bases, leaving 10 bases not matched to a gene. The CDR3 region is CASSILIGRGTYEQYF. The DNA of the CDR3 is TGTGCCAGTAGTATTCTGATAGGCAGGGGGACCTACGAGCAGTACTTC.

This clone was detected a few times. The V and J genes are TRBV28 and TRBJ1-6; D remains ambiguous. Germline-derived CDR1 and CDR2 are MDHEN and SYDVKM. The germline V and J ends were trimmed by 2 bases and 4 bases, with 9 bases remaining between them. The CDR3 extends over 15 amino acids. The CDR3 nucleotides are TGTGCCAGCAGTTTACCTCAGGAATATAATTCACCCCTCCACTTT. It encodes CASSLPQEYNSPLHF.

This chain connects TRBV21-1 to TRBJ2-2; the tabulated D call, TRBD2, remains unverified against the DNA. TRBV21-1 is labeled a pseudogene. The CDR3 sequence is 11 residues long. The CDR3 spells CASSLAGELFF. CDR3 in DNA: TGTGCCAGCAGTTTAGCCGGGGAGCTGTTTTTT.

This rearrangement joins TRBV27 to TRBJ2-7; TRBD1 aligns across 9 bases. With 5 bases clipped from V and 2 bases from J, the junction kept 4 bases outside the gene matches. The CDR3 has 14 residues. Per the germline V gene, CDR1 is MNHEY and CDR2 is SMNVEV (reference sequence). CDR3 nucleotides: TGTGCCAGCAGTCCCAGACAGGGGGCCTACGAGCAGTACTTC. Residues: CASSPRQGAYEQYF.

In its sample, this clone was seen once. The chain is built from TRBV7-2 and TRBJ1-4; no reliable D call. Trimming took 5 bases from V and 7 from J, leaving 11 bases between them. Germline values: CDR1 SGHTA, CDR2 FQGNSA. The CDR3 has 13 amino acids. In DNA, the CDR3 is TGTGCCAGCAGCCCCCGGGTTTCTGAAAAACTGTTTTTT. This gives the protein CASSPRVSEKLFF.

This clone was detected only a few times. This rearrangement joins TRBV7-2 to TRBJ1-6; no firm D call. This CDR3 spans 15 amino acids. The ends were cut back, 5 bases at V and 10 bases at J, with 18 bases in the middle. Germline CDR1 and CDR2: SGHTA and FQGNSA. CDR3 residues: CASSTNRLLPSPLHF. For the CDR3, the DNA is TGTGCCAGCAGCACGAACCGACTTTTGCCATCACCCCTCCACTTT.

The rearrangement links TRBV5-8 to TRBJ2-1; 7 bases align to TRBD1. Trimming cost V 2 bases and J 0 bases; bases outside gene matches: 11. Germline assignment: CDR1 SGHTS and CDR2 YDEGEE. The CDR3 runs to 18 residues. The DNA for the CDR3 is TGTGCCAGCAGCTTCCAGGGGGTTTCCATCAGCTCCTACAATGAGCAGTTCTTC. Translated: CASSFQGVSISSYNEQFF.

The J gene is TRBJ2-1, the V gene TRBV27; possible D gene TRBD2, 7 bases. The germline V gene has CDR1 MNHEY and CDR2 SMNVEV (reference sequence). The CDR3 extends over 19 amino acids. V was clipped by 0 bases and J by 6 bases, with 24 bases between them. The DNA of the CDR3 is TGTGCCAGCAGTTTATCTCCGGGGGGCAGGGGCCCTCAGTCCAATGAGCAGTTCTTC. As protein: CASSLSPGGRGPQSNEQFF.

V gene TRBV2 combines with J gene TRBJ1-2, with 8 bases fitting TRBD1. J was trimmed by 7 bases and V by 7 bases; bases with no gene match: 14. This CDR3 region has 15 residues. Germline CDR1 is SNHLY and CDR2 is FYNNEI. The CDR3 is CASMPMDRAGVGYTF. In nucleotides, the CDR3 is TGTGCCAGCATGCCCATGGACAGGGCCGGGGTTGGCTACACCTTC.

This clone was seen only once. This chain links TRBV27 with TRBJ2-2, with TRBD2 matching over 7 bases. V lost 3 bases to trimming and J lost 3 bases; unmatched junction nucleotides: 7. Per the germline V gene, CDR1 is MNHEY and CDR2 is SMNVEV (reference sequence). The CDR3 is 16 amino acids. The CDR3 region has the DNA TGTGCCAGCAGTTTCGGGCGGGAGTTTCACACCGGGGAGCTGTTTTTT. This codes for CASSFGREFHTGELFF.

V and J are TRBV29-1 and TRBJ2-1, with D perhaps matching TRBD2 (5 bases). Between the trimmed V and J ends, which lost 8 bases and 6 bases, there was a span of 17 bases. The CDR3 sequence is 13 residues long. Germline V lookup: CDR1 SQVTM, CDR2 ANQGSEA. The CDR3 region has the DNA TGCAGCTCCCAAAGGGAGCGTGGCAATGAGCAGTTCTTC. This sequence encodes CSSQRERGNEQFF.

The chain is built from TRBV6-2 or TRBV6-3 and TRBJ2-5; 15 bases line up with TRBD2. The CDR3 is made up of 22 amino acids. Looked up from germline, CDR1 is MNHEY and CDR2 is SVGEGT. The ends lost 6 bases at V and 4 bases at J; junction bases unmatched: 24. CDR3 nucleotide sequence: TGTGCCAGCAGCCCAGAGGCTTCCGGACTAGCGGGGGGGCCCCAGAGGGGAGAGACCCAGTACTTC. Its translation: CASSPEASGLAGGPQRGETQYF.

This CDR3 is CASSLRAGGRWGYTF. For the CDR3, the DNA is TGTGCCAGCAGTTTGAGGGCAGGGGGCCGGTGGGGCTACACCTTC. V and J are TRBV27 and TRBJ1-2; 8 bases fit TRBD1. CDR1 and CDR2 from the germline V gene are MNHEY and SMNVEV (reference sequence). The CDR3 consists of 15 residues. Trimming removed 3 bases from V and 8 bases from J; junction bases left unmatched: 11.

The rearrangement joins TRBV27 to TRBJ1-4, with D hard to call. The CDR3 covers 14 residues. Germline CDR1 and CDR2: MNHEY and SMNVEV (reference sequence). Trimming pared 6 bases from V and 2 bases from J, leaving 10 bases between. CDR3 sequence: CASRGDPTNEKLFF. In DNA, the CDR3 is TGTGCCAGCAGGGGAGACCCGACTAATGAAAAACTGTTTTTT.

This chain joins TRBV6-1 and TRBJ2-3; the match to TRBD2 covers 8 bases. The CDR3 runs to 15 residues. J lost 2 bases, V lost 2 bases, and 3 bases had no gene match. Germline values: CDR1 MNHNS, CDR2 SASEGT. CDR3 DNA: TGTGCCAGCAGTGAACAGCGGGGGCTCACAGATACGCAGTATTTT. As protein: CASSEQRGLTDTQYF.

CDR3 DNA: TGTGCCAGCAGCTTAGGGCAGGGCACTGAAGCTTTCTTT. Its translation is CASSLGQGTEAFF. The chain joins TRBV7-2 to TRBJ1-1, with D possibly TRBD1 on 5 matching bases. Germline CDR1 is SGHTA and CDR2 is FQGNSA. The CDR3 consists of 13 residues. Trimming removed 1 base from V and 4 bases from J, with 7 bases in between. Looking up the rest from reference TRBV7-2 and TRBJ1-1 gives the full variable domain: GAGVSQSPSNKVTEKGKDVELRCDPISGHTALYWYRQSLGQGLEFLIYFQGNSAPDKSGLPSDRFSAERTGGSVSTLTIQRTQQEDSAVYLCASSLGQGTEAFFGQGTRLTVV.